The 28 T cell receptor beta chains below all came from one sample that was sequenced in a study of cytomegalovirus exposure and HLA in healthy donors (dated by TCRdb to about 2017). The library relied on the immunoSEQ multiplex PCR assay. A mixture of 60 forward primers for TCR Vbeta segments and 13 reverse primers for TCR Jbeta segments was used in the multiplex PCR. In its TCRdb copy, this immuneACCESS table keeps in-frame sequences only and misses some clones. Where compared with another copy, unresolved V genes explain less than half of these, and the others have no known cause. The sample includes 150,000 to 200,000 clones, with 82% observed a single time. The top ten clones comprise 6.5% of the sample. The sample consisted of PBMCs. The source is a woman aged 45-65 years in good health and CMV-seropositive.

Only one count was recorded for this clone. The gene calls are TRBV10-3 and TRBJ2-1; 7 bases agree with TRBD1. The CDR3 consists of 13 residues. Germline values: CDR1 ENHRY, CDR2 SYGVKD. V was clipped by 7 bases and J by 7 bases; unmatched bases: 7. The CDR3 nucleotides are TGTGCCATCATGAACTCCAGGGGGAATGAGCAGTTCTTC. Translating it yields CAIMNSRGNEQFF.

The sample holds a few counts of this clone. The chain joins TRBV2 to TRBJ1-4, with 7 nucleotides matching TRBD1. V trimming: 5 bases; J trimming: 5 bases; junction bases outside the gene matches: 8. Germline CDR1 reads SNHLY; CDR2 reads FYNNEI. The CDR3 sequence is 15 residues long. CDR3 region: CASSIPTGKNEKLFF. CDR3 nucleotide sequence: TGTGCCAGCAGTATCCCGACAGGGAAGAATGAAAAACTGTTTTTT.

This chain connects TRBV2 to TRBJ2-5; TRBD1 is a possible D gene (6 bases). The germline gives CDR1 SNHLY, CDR2 FYNNEI. The CDR3 totals 15 residues. Trimming pared 0 bases from V and 7 bases from J, leaving 15 bases between. The CDR3 loop is CASSEAGTRGWTQYF. Written as DNA, the CDR3 is TGTGCCAGCAGTGAAGCGGGAACCAGGGGTTGGACCCAGTACTTC.

This clone has more than one count but fewer than ten. The chain uses TRBV7-2 and TRBJ2-2, with TRBD2 as a possible D gene (6 bases). Trimming took off 2 bases at V and 1 base at J, with 8 bases between the two ends. The CDR3 loop spans 15 amino acids. Germline V gene data show CDR1 as SGHTA and CDR2 as FQGNSA. The CDR3, as DNA: TGTGCCAGCAGCTTAAATAGCGGGAACACCGGGGAGCTGTTTTTT. Translation: CASSLNSGNTGELFF.

V usage is TRBV9 and J usage is TRBJ1-6, with 8 nucleotides matching TRBD1. CDR3 size: 14 residues. Germline V lookup: CDR1 SGDLS, CDR2 YYNGEE. V lost 2 bases and J lost 10; bases outside the gene matches: 5. The CDR3, as DNA: TGTGCCAGCAGCGTCGGGACAGGACAATCACCCCTCCACTTT. It encodes CASSVGTGQSPLHF.

The J gene is TRBJ2-4, the V gene TRBV2; possible D gene TRBD2, 5 bases. Looked up from germline, CDR1 is SNHLY and CDR2 is FYNNEI. This CDR3 has 13 amino acids. With 1 base removed from V and 12 bases from J, the gap between germline ends came to 13 bases. The CDR3 bases are TGTGCCAGCAGTGAAGGAGGGTGGTACAGTCAGTACTTC. Translated: CASSEGGWYSQYF.

The CDR3 bases are TGTGCCAGCAGGCCAGGGCCGGATCGATCACCCCTCCACTTT. Translating gives CASRPGPDRSPLHF. The chain joins TRBV6-5 to TRBJ1-6, with D possibly being TRBD1 (5 bases). V was trimmed by 6 bases and J by 10 bases, leaving 16 bases between them. The CDR3 is 14 residues long. Per the germline V gene, CDR1 is MNHEY and CDR2 is SVGAGI.

The chain's CDR3 is CASSFPGSLNEKLFF. CDR3 DNA sequence: TGTGCCAGCAGCTTTCCAGGGTCGTTAAATGAAAAACTGTTTTTT. The rearrangement links TRBV28 to TRBJ1-4; D is possibly TRBD1 (5 bases). Germline V gives CDR1 MDHEN, CDR2 SYDVKM. CDR3 length: 15 amino acids. V was clipped by 6 bases and J by 5 bases, with 16 bases between them.

This chain joins TRBV6-5 and TRBJ1-6; no clear D gene. The germline CDR1 and CDR2 sequences are MNHEY and SVGAGI. V lost 2 bases to trimming and J lost 9 bases, with 5 bases between them. The CDR3 spans 12 residues. The CDR3 nucleotides are TGTGCCAGCAGTTACGAGGGTTCACCCCTCCACTTT. Its protein is CASSYEGSPLHF.

The V call is TRBV19, the J call TRBJ1-1; 7 bases are a match to TRBD1. Germline V gene data show CDR1 as LNHDA and CDR2 as SQIVND (reference sequence). V lost 5 bases, J lost 2 bases, and 5 bases stayed unmatched. The CDR3 extends over 14 amino acids. This CDR3 reads CASSWGQLNTEAFF. CDR3 nucleotides: TGTGCCAGTAGTTGGGGACAGCTCAACACTGAAGCTTTCTTT.

The chain employs TRBV30 and TRBJ1-2, with 7 bases matching TRBD1. The CDR3 loop spans 13 amino acids. The germline V gene has CDR1 GTSNPN and CDR2 SVGIG (reference sequence). The junction had 6 bases not matched to a gene; V was cut back by 0 bases and J by 8 bases. The CDR3, as DNA: TGTGCCTGGAGTGTACGACAGGGTTGGGGCTACACCTTC. Amino acid sequence: CAWSVRQGWGYTF.

This sequence joins TRBV27 and TRBJ1-1, with D possibly TRBD1 on 5 matching bases. The CDR3 length is 15 residues. The V gene's germline CDR1 is MNHEY and CDR2 SMNVEV (reference sequence). The V end lost 6 bases, the J end lost 0 bases, and 14 bases lay between the germline ends. CDR3 region: CASRRTTDMNTEAFF. CDR3 nucleotides: TGTGCCAGCAGAAGAACGACAGACATGAACACTGAAGCTTTCTTT.

This clone was found a few times. V and J are TRBV5-1 and TRBJ1-1, with a possible D match to TRBD1 (6 bases). CDR3 length: 16 amino acids. Trimming pared 0 bases from V and 1 base from J, leaving 13 bases between. Germline lookup yields CDR1 SGHRS and CDR2 YFSETQ. This CDR3 reads CASSLVSPQGNTEAFF. CDR3 nucleotide sequence: TGCGCCAGCAGCTTGGTTTCCCCACAGGGGAACACTGAAGCTTTCTTT.

The rearrangement uses TRBV7-2 and TRBJ1-1, with D possibly being TRBD1 (5 bases). V was shortened by 6 bases and J by 7 bases, with 15 bases between the two germline ends. Germline CDR1 is SGHTA and CDR2 is FQGNSA. CDR3 length: 13 residues. CDR3 in amino acids: CASSNPTALEAFF. In DNA form, the CDR3 reads TGTGCCAGCAGTAACCCGACAGCACTTGAAGCTTTCTTT.

The genes are TRBV7-3 and TRBJ2-1; D call uncertain. Germline-derived CDR1 and CDR2 are SGHTA and FQGTGA. CDR3 size: 13 residues. V dropped 5 bases and J dropped 6 bases, with 11 bases sitting between them. This chain's CDR3 is CASSPSVGNEQFF. Written as DNA, the CDR3 is TGTGCCAGCAGCCCCTCGGTCGGCAATGAGCAGTTCTTC.

The chain carries TRBV10-3 and TRBJ2-7; a weak D match, TRBD2 (6 bases). This CDR3 contains 13 residues. V was clipped by 3 bases and J by 3 bases, with 9 bases between them. Germline V gene data show CDR1 as ENHRY and CDR2 as SYGVKD. The CDR3 nucleotides are TGTGCCATCAGTGACGGCGGGGTCTACGAGCAGTACTTC. This sequence encodes CAISDGGVYEQYF.

The CDR3: CASSRDSYEQYF. Here the CDR3 DNA reads TGTGCCAGCTCACGGGACTCCTACGAGCAGTACTTC. The rearrangement joins TRBV18 to TRBJ2-5, with D unresolved. TRBJ2-7 explains the end of the DNA better; the J call may be wrong. The CDR3 totals 12 residues. Germline-derived CDR1 and CDR2 are KGHSH and LQKENI.

V usage is TRBV5-6 and J usage is TRBJ2-1, with D possibly TRBD1 on 6 matching bases. Germline CDR1 SGHDT, CDR2 YYEEEE. The V and J ends lost 3 bases and 3 bases respectively, with 10 bases between them. The CDR3 spans 14 residues. This chain's CDR3 is CASSSGQNYNEQFF. Here the CDR3 DNA reads TGTGCCAGCAGCTCCGGACAGAACTACAATGAGCAGTTCTTC.

The CDR3 sequence is CASSAGTGYAEQYF. CDR3 in DNA: TGTGCCAGCAGCGCCGGGACAGGGTACGCCGAGCAGTACTTC. The chain links TRBV9 to TRBJ2-7, with TRBD1 identical over 9 bases. Germline CDR1 SGDLS, CDR2 YYNGEE. V trimming: 3 bases; J trimming: 6 bases; junction bases outside the gene matches: 7. The CDR3 loop spans 14 amino acids.

The V call is TRBV5-6, the J call TRBJ1-2; D may be TRBD1 (6 bases). Germline V lookup: CDR1 SGHDT, CDR2 YYEEEE. V was shortened by 4 bases and J by 4 bases, with 14 bases between the two germline ends. The CDR3 extends over 14 amino acids. Written as DNA, the CDR3 is TGTGCCAGCAGCAAGGGGACACCCACCTATGGCTACACCTTC. Amino acid sequence: CASSKGTPTYGYTF.

The CDR3 protein is CASSQDPDRVIAGNTIYF. The CDR3 coding sequence is TGCGCCAGCAGCCAAGATCCCGACAGGGTAATAGCTGGAAACACCATATATTTT. The chain couples TRBV4-1 to TRBJ1-3, with 7 positions matching TRBD1. CDR1 MGHRA and CDR2 YSYEKL come from the germline V gene. The CDR3 covers 18 residues. J lost 2 bases, V lost 0 bases, and 10 bases had no gene match.

V usage is TRBV10-2 and J usage is TRBJ2-3; 7 bases are shared with TRBD2. J gave up 1 base and V 6 bases, and 7 bases lay outside the gene matches. The V gene's germline CDR1 is WSHSY and CDR2 SAAADI. The CDR3 spans 15 residues. CDR3 sequence: CASRAGTGGTDTQYF. As DNA, the CDR3 is TGCGCCAGCAGAGCGGGAACGGGAGGCACAGATACGCAGTATTTT.

The chain recombines TRBV5-6 with TRBJ2-1, with 7 bases lining up with TRBD1. In germline, CDR1 is SGHDT, CDR2 YYEEEE. The CDR3 extends over 15 amino acids. The junction had 13 bases not matched to a gene; V was cut back by 5 bases and J by 8 bases. The CDR3 DNA reads as TGTGCCAGCAGATATCGACAGGGTCTCATCTATGAGCAGTTCTTC. Amino acids: CASRYRQGLIYEQFF.

The chain employs TRBV28 and TRBJ2-1; 10 bases line up with TRBD2. The V gene's germline CDR1 is MDHEN and CDR2 SYDVKM. CDR3 size: 17 residues. Trimming took 6 bases from V and 3 from J; bases not matched to a gene: 11. The CDR3 sequence is CASSLRGSGRVYNEQFF. The CDR3 nucleotides are TGTGCCAGCAGCCTACGGGGAAGCGGGAGGGTCTACAATGAGCAGTTCTTC.

The rearrangement links TRBV5-1 to TRBJ2-1, with TRBD2 identical over 9 bases. With V trimmed by 2 bases and J by 4 bases, 7 bases remained unmatched. This CDR3 region has 16 residues. The V gene's germline CDR1 is SGHRS and CDR2 YFSETQ. The CDR3 here is CASSFSLAGSYNEQFF. The CDR3, as DNA: TGCGCCAGCAGCTTCTCCCTAGCGGGGAGTTACAATGAGCAGTTCTTC.

V gene TRBV18 combines with J gene TRBJ2-7; 10 nucleotides agree with TRBD2. This CDR3 comprises 15 residues. Germline V gives CDR1 KGHSH, CDR2 LQKENI. With 2 bases clipped from V and 3 bases from J, the junction kept 4 bases outside the gene matches. The CDR3 reads CASSPVLAGDYEQYF. CDR3 nucleotides: TGTGCCAGCTCACCAGTGCTAGCGGGGGACTACGAGCAGTACTTC.

This clone has just a few counts. The chain joins TRBV4-2 to TRBJ2-7; TRBD2 might be the D (6 bases). The V gene's germline CDR1 is LGHNA and CDR2 YNFKEQ. CDR3 size: 16 residues. V gave up 5 bases and J gave up 0 bases, with 17 bases separating them. This CDR3 reads CASSEFVGTGSYEQYF. Written as DNA, the CDR3 is TGTGCCAGCAGCGAATTCGTAGGGACTGGCTCCTACGAGCAGTACTTC.

The chain uses TRBV7-3 and TRBJ2-5; tentatively, D is TRBD1 (6 bases). The germline CDR1 and CDR2 sequences are SGHTA and FQGTGA. The V gene lost 2 bases and the J gene lost 0 bases, with 10 bases spanning the gap. The length of the CDR3 is 15 residues. CDR3 sequence: CASSLSGTHQETQYF. The CDR3 nucleotides are TGTGCCAGCAGCTTATCTGGGACACACCAAGAGACCCAGTACTTC.